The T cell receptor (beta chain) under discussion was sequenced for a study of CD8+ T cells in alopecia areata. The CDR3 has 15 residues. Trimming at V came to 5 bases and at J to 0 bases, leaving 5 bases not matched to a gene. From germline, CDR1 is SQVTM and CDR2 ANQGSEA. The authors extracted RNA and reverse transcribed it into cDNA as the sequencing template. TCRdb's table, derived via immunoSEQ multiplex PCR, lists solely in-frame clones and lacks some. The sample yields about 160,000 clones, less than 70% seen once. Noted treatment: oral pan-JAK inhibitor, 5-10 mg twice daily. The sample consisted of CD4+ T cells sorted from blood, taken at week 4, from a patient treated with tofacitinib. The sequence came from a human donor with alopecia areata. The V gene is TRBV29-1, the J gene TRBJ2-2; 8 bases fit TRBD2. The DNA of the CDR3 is TGCAGCGTTCAGGCGGGGGGAGCGAACACCGGGGAGCTGTTTTTT. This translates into CSVQAGGANTGELFF.